Listed here are 20 T cell receptor beta chains from one sample, sequenced in a study of blood T cell repertoires in COVID-19. Libraries were prepared by immunoSEQ multiplex PCR; TCRdb keeps only in-frame clonotypes and omits some of them. Counted here are over 50,000 clones, under 90% occurring once; the ten biggest clones make up roughly 2.7%. The sequenced material came from peripheral blood. The receptor set was obtained from a man aged 50-60 years with acute or convalescent COVID-19.

The chain couples TRBV7-8 to TRBJ1-5; D ambiguous. Germline V gene data show CDR1 as SGHVS and CDR2 as FQNEAQ. Trimming removed 2 bases at V and 3 bases at J, with 8 bases between. The CDR3 runs 14 residues. The CDR3 sequence: CASSLRGVNQPQHF. CDR3 DNA sequence: TGTGCCAGCAGCTTACGCGGGGTCAATCAGCCCCAGCATTTT.

The V and J genes are TRBV29-1 and TRBJ2-2; D perhaps matches TRBD1 (5 bases). The germline V gene has CDR1 SQVTM and CDR2 ANQGSEA. CDR3 length: 12 amino acids. V was clipped by 5 bases and J by 6 bases, with 10 bases between them. The CDR3 sequence is CSVSGAAGELFF. The CDR3 coding sequence is TGCAGCGTTTCTGGGGCTGCCGGGGAGCTGTTTTTT.

This clone has a handful of counts. The chain couples TRBV5-1 to TRBJ2-2; D possibly corresponds to TRBD2 (5 bases). Trimming left V 1 base short and J 5 bases short, with 15 bases between. The CDR3 sequence is 16 residues long. Germline V lookup: CDR1 SGHRS, CDR2 YFSETQ. The CDR3 loop is CASSLTPEWETGELFF. DNA for the CDR3: TGCGCCAGCAGCTTGACCCCTGAGTGGGAGACCGGGGAGCTGTTTTTT.

The chain has TRBV18 and TRBJ1-5; D is uncertain. Trimming cost V 3 bases and J 4 bases, with 10 bases left between them. Germline CDR1 reads KGHSH; CDR2 reads LQKENI. This CDR3 is 14 amino acids long. The CDR3 DNA sequence: TGTGCCAGCTCACCGGAGAGCCGGAATCAGCCCCAGCATTTT. Translating gives CASSPESRNQPQHF.

Turning to this clone: The sample carries other DNA sequences with the same CDR3. The chain recombines TRBV19 with TRBJ1-1, with 7 bases identical to TRBD1. The CDR3 covers 16 residues. With 3 bases clipped from V and 1 base from J, the junction kept 8 bases outside the gene matches. The germline CDR1 and CDR2 sequences are LNHDA and SQIVND (reference sequence). CDR3 coding DNA: TGTGCCAGTAGTATTGGAGGGGGCAGAGGGAACACTGAAGCTTTCTTT. It translates to CASSIGGGRGNTEAFF.

V usage is TRBV27 and J usage is TRBJ2-1, with 7 bases matching TRBD1. The CDR3 length is 13 residues. Per germline, CDR1 MNHEY and CDR2 SMNVEV (reference sequence). J gave up 2 bases and V 6 bases, and 1 base lay outside the gene matches. The CDR3 bases are TGTGCCAGCAGAGGGGGCGCCTACAATGAGCAGTTCTTC. Encoded protein: CASRGGAYNEQFF.

The rearrangement links TRBV2 to TRBJ2-5, with TRBD2 matching 8 bases. This CDR3 has 15 residues. Unmatched junction bases numbered 8, after V lost 6 bases and J lost 2 bases. From germline, CDR1 is SNHLY and CDR2 FYNNEI. CDR3 DNA: TGTGCCAGCAGGGAGCAGGCTAGCGGGCAAGAGACCCAGTACTTC. Translating gives CASREQASGQETQYF.

V usage is TRBV27 and J usage is TRBJ2-1; D is possibly TRBD1 (5 bases). Trimming took 3 bases from V and 9 from J, leaving 12 bases between them. Looked up from germline, CDR1 is MNHEY and CDR2 is SMNVEV (reference sequence). The CDR3 covers 13 residues. CDR3 DNA: TGTGCCAGCAGTTTCCGGGTTAGGGGTGAGCAGTTCTTC. This codes for CASSFRVRGEQFF.

The chain couples TRBV18 to TRBJ1-3; maybe TRBD1 (6 bases). V was pared by 3 bases and J by 3 bases, with 9 bases between. The CDR3 sequence is 14 residues long. Germline CDR1 KGHSH, CDR2 LQKENI. The CDR3, as DNA: TGTGCCAGCTCACCGTCAGGGGATGGAAACACCATATATTTT. It yields the protein CASSPSGDGNTIYF. Full variable domain (rest looked up from reference TRBV18 and TRBJ1-3): NAGVMQNPRHLVRRRGQEARLRCSPMKGHSHVYWYRQLPEEGLKFMVYLQKENIIDESGMPKERFSAEFPKEGPSILRIQQVVRGDSAAYFCASSPSGDGNTIYFGEGSWLTVV.

This clone was detected only once. V gene TRBV20-1 combines with J gene TRBJ2-1; the match to TRBD2 covers 9 bases. CDR3 length: 14 amino acids. Germline CDR1 is DFQATT and CDR2 is SNEGSKA (reference sequence). With V trimmed by 3 bases and J by 7 bases, 7 bases remained unmatched. CDR3 loop: CSASNRGGGNEQFF. DNA for the CDR3: TGCAGTGCTAGTAATCGCGGGGGGGGGAATGAGCAGTTCTTC.

The J gene is TRBJ2-7, the V gene TRBV5-4, with 8 positions matching TRBD2. V dropped 5 bases and J dropped 0; count of bases not matched to a gene: 4. Looked up from germline, CDR1 is SGHNT and CDR2 is YYREEE (reference sequence). This CDR3 is built from 14 residues. The CDR3 nucleotides are TGTGCCAGCAGTAGCGGGGAAAGCTCCTACGAGCAGTACTTC. Residues: CASSSGESSYEQYF. The full variable domain, rest sourced from reference TRBV5-4 and TRBJ2-7, is ETGVTQSPTHLIKTRGQQVTLRCSSQSGHNTVSWYQQALGQGPQFIFQYYREEENGRGNFPPRFSGLQFPNYSSELNVNALELDDSALYLCASSSGESSYEQYFGPGTRLTVT.

The chain carries TRBV19 and TRBJ1-1; D remains ambiguous. The germline gives CDR1 LNHDA, CDR2 SQIVND (reference sequence). The V end was cut by 3 bases, the J end by 4 bases, with 12 bases between. This CDR3 is built from 14 residues. CDR3: CASSIETGSTEAFF. The CDR3 coding sequence is TGTGCCAGTAGTATCGAGACGGGGAGCACTGAAGCTTTCTTT.

V and J are TRBV9 and TRBJ1-1, with 7 bases matching TRBD1. The CDR3 sequence is 13 residues long. Germline V gene data show CDR1 as SGDLS and CDR2 as YYNGEE. J gave up 7 bases and V 3 bases, and 6 bases lay outside the gene matches. DNA for the CDR3: TGTGCCAGCAGCGGAGGAGGGGGCGGTGAAGCTTTCTTT. This gives the protein CASSGGGGGEAFF.

The chain uses TRBV28 and TRBJ2-4; 9 bases match TRBD1. The CDR3 sequence is 13 residues long. Per germline, CDR1 MDHEN and CDR2 SYDVKM. V lost 4 bases, J lost 8 bases, and 3 bases stayed unmatched. In DNA form, the CDR3 reads TGTGCCAGCAGTTGGACAGGGGATTACATTCAGTACTTC. It encodes CASSWTGDYIQYF.

The CDR3 here is CASSPGQEVEQYF. The CDR3 bases are TGTGCCAGCAGCCCGGGACAGGAGGTCGAGCAGTACTTC. This chain connects TRBV3-1 (or the pseudogene TRBV3-2) to TRBJ2-7; 8 bases are a match to TRBD1. The CDR3 length is 13 residues. The V gene end was trimmed by 4 bases and the J gene end by 6 bases; junction bases not matched to a gene: 5. Germline assignment: CDR1 LGHDT and CDR2 YNNKEL (reference sequence).

The chain is built from TRBV27 and TRBJ2-7; D remains unclear. Germline CDR1 is MNHEY and CDR2 is SMNVEV (reference sequence). The ends were cut back, 4 bases at V and 3 bases at J, with 10 bases in the middle. This CDR3 comprises 13 residues. CDR3 nucleotide sequence: TGTGCCAGCAGTTCGGGTTCCGACTACGAGCAGTACTTC. Its translation: CASSSGSDYEQYF.

The chain has TRBV19 and TRBJ2-1, with D tentatively TRBD1 (6 bases). The germline CDR1 and CDR2 sequences are LNHDA and SQIVND (reference sequence). Trimming removed 1 base at V and 1 base at J, with 14 bases between. The CDR3 spans 17 residues. The CDR3 here is CASSIGFRGRSYNEQFF. The CDR3 DNA is TGTGCCAGTAGTATAGGTTTCAGGGGTCGGTCCTACAATGAGCAGTTCTTC.

The genes are TRBV5-4 and TRBJ2-7; 7 bases line up with TRBD1. The CDR3 runs 13 residues. V lost 4 bases to trimming and J lost 2 bases; unmatched junction nucleotides: 3. CDR1 and CDR2 from the germline V gene are SGHNT and YYREEE (reference sequence). CDR3 amino acids: CASSTGTAYEQYF. The CDR3 DNA sequence: TGTGCCAGCAGCACCGGGACAGCCTACGAGCAGTACTTC.

This chain connects TRBV28 to TRBJ1-2; D unclear. The CDR3 has 13 amino acids. Trimming removed 7 bases from V and 4 bases from J, with 13 bases in between. CDR1 is MDHEN, CDR2 SYDVKM, per germline. This CDR3 is CASTAQWFYGYTF. As DNA, the CDR3 is TGTGCCAGCACAGCACAGTGGTTCTATGGCTACACCTTC.

The chain employs TRBV28 and TRBJ1-2; 7 bases line up with TRBD1. The germline CDR1 and CDR2 sequences are MDHEN and SYDVKM. The CDR3 runs to 13 residues. With 7 bases clipped from V and 4 bases from J, the junction kept 6 bases outside the gene matches. Written as DNA, the CDR3 is TGTGCCAGCACGGGACAGCCTTCCTATGGCTACACCTTC. Its protein product is CASTGQPSYGYTF.